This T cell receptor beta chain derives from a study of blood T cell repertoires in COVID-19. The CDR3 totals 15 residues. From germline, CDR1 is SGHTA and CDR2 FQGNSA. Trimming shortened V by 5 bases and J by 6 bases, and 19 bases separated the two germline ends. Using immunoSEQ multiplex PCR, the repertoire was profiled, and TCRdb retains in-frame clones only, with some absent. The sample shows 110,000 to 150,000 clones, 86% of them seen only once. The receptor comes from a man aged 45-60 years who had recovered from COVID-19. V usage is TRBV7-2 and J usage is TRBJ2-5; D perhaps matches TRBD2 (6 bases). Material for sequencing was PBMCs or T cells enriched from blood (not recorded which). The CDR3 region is CASSAGGARAKTQYF. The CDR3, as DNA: TGTGCCAGCAGCGCTGGAGGGGCCAGGGCAAAGACCCAGTACTTC.